These T cell receptor beta chains were read from a single sample in a study of regulatory T cells in long-lasting Graves disease. In TCRdb, the multiplex PCR reads were re-called with MiXCR into one record per CDR3 protein. Of around 500,000 distinct CDR3 sequences in the sample, roughly 13% were seen once. These sequences were also reported in another study, on T cells in Graves' hyperthyroidism and ophthalmopathy.

Specimen: peripheral blood mononuclear cells (PBMCs), collected at new diagnosis, from a patient treated with antithyroid drugs. The receptor source for this set is a man aged 25-45 years with Graves disease. Each CDR3 is given with its conserved first and last residue. The order of the fields is V gene, J gene, clone size, D gene, CDR3 DNA, CDR3 protein. A D gene is named only where the DNA matches it firmly. The size of a clone is reported for some rows only, either as once, few or many, or as a class for expanded clones.

>TRBV6-4|TRBJ1-1|NA|NA
TGTGCCAGCAACCCTACTCGGCTGAACACTGAAGCTTTCTTT
CASNPTRLNTEAFF
>TRBV7-6|TRBJ1-5|many|NA
TGTGCCAGCAGCTTGGGGGAATATCAGCCCCAGCATTTT
CASSLGEYQPQHF
>TRBV27|TRBJ2-4|many|NA
TGTGCCAGCAGTCCCGAGGGGGGTGTTCTTCAAAACATTCAGTACTTC
CASSPEGGVLQNIQYF
>TRBV24-1|TRBJ2-1|many|TRBD2
TGTGCCACCAGTGATCCCGGACTAGCGGGAGCCGATGAGCAGTTCTTC
CATSDPGLAGADEQFF
>TRBV7-8|TRBJ2-3|many|NA
TGTGCCAGCAGCTTAAATACAGGGTCGGGGGCAGATACGCAGTATTTT
CASSLNTGSGADTQYF
>TRBV5-6|TRBJ2-7|many|TRBD1
TGTGCCAGCAGCCGGAGGACAGGGGTAGTCGACGAGCAGTACTTC
CASSRRTGVVDEQYF
>TRBV20-1|TRBJ2-7|few|TRBD1
TGCAGTGCTAGAGATTCCCGGACAGGCTACGAGCAGTACTTC
CSARDSRTGYEQYF
>TRBV7-2|TRBJ2-3|many|NA
TGTGCCAGCAGCTTAGCGCCCGATACAGATACGCAGTATTTT
CASSLAPDTDTQYF
>TRBV3-1|TRBJ2-2|NA|NA
TGTGCCAGCAGCCAAATCACCGGGGAGCTGTTTTTT
CASSQITGELFF
>TRBV20-1|TRBJ2-1|NA|TRBD2
TGCAGTGCTAGGAAGGGACTATACAATGAGCAGTTCTTC
CSARKGLYNEQFF
>TRBV6-1|TRBJ1-1|many|TRBD1
TGTGCCAGCAGATCGGACAGGGTGAACACTGAAGCTTTCTTT
CASRSDRVNTEAFF
>TRBV2|TRBJ2-3|many|TRBD2
TGTGCCAGCAGGACTAGCGGGGGCACAGATACGCAGTATTTT
CASRTSGGTDTQYF
>TRBV7-2|TRBJ1-2|few|NA
TGTGCCAGCAGTCCTTACGGGGAGGGCTACACCTTC
CASSPYGEGYTF
>TRBV9|TRBJ2-3|NA|TRBD2
TGTGCCAGCAGCGTAGCCCCCGGACTAGCGGGAGGAGATACGCAGTATTTT
CASSVAPGLAGGDTQYF